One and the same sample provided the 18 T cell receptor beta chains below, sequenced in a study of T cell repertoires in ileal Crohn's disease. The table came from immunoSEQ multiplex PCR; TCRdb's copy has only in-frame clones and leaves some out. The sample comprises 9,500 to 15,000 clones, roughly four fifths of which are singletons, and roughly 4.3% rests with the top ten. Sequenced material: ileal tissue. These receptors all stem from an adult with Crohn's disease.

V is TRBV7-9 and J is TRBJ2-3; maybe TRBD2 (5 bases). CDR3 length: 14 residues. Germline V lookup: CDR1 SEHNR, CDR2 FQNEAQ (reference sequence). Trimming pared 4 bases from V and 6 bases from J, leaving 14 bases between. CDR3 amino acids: CASSSPSLDDTQYF. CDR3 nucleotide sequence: TGTGCCAGCAGCTCACCCTCACTAGACGATACGCAGTATTTT.

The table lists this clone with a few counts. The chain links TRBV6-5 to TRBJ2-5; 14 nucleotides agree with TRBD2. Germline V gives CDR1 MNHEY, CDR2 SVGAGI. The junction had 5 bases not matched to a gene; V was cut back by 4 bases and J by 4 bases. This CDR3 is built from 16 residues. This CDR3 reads CASSSGLAGVSETQYF. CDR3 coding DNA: TGTGCCAGCAGTTCGGGACTAGCGGGAGTATCAGAGACCCAGTACTTC.

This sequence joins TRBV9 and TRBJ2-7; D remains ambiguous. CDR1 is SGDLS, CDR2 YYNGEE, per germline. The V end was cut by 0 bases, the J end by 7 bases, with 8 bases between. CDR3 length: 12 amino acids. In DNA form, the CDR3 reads TGTGCCAGCAGCGTAGATTTCGGTGAGCAGTACTTC. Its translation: CASSVDFGEQYF. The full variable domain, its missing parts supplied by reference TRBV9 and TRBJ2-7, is DSGVTQTPKHLITATGQRVTLRCSPRSGDLSVYWYQQSLDQGLQFLIQYYNGEERAKGNILERFSAQQFPDLHSELNLSSLELGDSALYFCASSVDFGEQYFGPGTRLTVT.

The CDR3 sequence: CASSLATSGRARDEQFF. The CDR3 nucleotides read TGTGCCAGCAGCTTAGCAACTAGCGGGAGGGCTAGAGATGAGCAGTTCTTC. The chain employs TRBV7-2 and TRBJ2-1; 13 bases fit TRBD2. J was trimmed by 8 bases and V by 0 bases; bases with no gene match: 7. CDR1 and CDR2 (germline): SGHTA, FQGNSA. This CDR3 spans 17 amino acids.

This CDR3 is CASSLGDRVYEQYF. DNA for the CDR3: TGTGCCAGCAGTTTGGGGGACAGGGTCTACGAGCAGTACTTC. J is TRBJ2-7 and V is TRBV28; 9 nucleotides match TRBD1. The CDR3 spans 14 residues. Germline trimming cut 3 bases from V and 3 bases from J; bases unmatched to any gene: 3. From germline, CDR1 is MDHEN and CDR2 SYDVKM. Full variable domain (missing parts from reference TRBV28 and TRBJ2-7): DVKVTQSSRYLVKRTGEKVFLECVQDMDHENMFWYRQDPGLGLRLIYFSYDVKMKEKGDIPEGYSVSREKKERFSLILESASTNQTSMYLCASSLGDRVYEQYFGPGTRLTVT.

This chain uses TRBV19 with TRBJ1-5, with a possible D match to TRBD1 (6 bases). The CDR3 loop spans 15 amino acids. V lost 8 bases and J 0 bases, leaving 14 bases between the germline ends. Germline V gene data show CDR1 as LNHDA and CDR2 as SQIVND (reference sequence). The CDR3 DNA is TGTGCCAGTGGGGTACAGGGATATAGCAATCAGCCCCAGCATTTT. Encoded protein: CASGVQGYSNQPQHF.

This CDR3 reads CASSRNRGGTGELFF. The CDR3 nucleotides read TGTGCCAGTAGTAGAAACAGGGGCGGGACCGGGGAGCTGTTTTTT. The J gene is TRBJ2-2, the V gene TRBV19; TRBD1 matches 7 bases. The V gene's germline CDR1 is LNHDA and CDR2 SQIVND (reference sequence). This CDR3 has 15 residues. V shed 4 bases and J 5 bases; nucleotides not matched to a gene: 7.

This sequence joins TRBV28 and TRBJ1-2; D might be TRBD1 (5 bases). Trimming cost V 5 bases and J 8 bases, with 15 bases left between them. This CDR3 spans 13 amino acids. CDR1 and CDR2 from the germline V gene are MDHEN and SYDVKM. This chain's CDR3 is CASSTQGRQGYTF. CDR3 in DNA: TGTGCCAGCAGTACGCAGGGCCGACAGGGCTACACCTTC.

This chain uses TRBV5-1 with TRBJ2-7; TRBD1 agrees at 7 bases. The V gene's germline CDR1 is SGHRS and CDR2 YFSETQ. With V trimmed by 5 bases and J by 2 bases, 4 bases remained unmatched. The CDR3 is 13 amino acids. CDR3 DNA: TGCGCCAGCAGACAGGGGTGGACCTACGAGCAGTACTTC. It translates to CASRQGWTYEQYF.

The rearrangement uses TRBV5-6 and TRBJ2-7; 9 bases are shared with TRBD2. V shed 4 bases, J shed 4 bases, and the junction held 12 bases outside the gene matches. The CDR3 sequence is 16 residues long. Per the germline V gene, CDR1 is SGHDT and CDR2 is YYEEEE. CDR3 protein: CASSLAGGAAGYEQYF. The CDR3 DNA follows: TGTGCCAGCAGCCTCGCGGGGGGGGCCGCTGGTTACGAGCAGTACTTC. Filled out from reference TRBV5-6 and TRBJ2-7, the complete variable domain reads DAGVTQSPTHLIKTRGQQVTLRCSPKSGHDTVSWYQQALGQGPQFIFQYYEEEERQRGNFPDRFSGHQFPNYSSELNVNALLLGDSALYLCASSLAGGAAGYEQYFGPGTRLTVT.

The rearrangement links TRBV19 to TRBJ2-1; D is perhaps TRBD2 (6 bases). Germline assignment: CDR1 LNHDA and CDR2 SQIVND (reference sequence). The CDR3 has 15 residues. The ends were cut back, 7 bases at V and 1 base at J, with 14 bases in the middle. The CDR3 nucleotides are TGTGCCAGTACAGCGGCGGGATATTCCTACAATGAGCAGTTCTTC. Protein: CASTAAGYSYNEQFF.

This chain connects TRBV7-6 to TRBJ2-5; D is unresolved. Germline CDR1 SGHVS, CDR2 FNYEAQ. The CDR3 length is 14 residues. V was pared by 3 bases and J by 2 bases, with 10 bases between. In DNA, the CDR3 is TGTGCCAGCAGCTTGATGTACAGACAAGAGACCCAGTACTTC. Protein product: CASSLMYRQETQYF.

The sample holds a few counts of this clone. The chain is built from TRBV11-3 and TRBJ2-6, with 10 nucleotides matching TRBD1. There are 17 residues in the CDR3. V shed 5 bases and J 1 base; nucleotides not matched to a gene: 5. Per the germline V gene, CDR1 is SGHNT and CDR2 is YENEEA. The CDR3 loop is CASSGGTGVSGANVLTF. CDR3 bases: TGTGCCAGCAGCGGAGGGACAGGGGTTTCTGGGGCCAACGTCCTGACTTTC.

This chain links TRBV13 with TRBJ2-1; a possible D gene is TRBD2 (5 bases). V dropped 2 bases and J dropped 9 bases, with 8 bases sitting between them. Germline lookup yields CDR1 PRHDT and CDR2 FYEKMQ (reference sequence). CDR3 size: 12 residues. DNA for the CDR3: TGTGCCAGCAGCTTACTAGCAGTTGAGCAGTTCTTC. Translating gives CASSLLAVEQFF.

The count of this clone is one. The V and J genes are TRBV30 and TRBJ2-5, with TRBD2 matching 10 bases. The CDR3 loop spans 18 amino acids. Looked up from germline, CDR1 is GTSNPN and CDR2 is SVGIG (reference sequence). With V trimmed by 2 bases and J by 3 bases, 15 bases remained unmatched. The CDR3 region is CAWSPQVGSGRAKETQYF. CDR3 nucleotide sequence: TGTGCCTGGAGTCCCCAGGTTGGCAGCGGGAGGGCTAAAGAGACCCAGTACTTC.

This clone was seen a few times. DNA for the CDR3: TGTGCCTGGAGTTTCGGGACAGGGGTTAATCAGCCCCAGCATTTT. Protein sequence: CAWSFGTGVNQPQHF. The J gene is TRBJ1-5, the V gene TRBV30; 10 bases agree with TRBD1. The germline V gene has CDR1 GTSNPN and CDR2 SVGIG (reference sequence). The length of the CDR3 is 15 residues. The junction had 5 bases not matched to a gene; V was cut back by 2 bases and J by 4 bases. Filled out from reference TRBV30 and TRBJ1-5, the complete variable domain reads SQTIHQWPATLVQPVGSPLSLECTVEGTSNPNLYWYRQAAGRGLQLLFYSVGIGQISSEVPQNLSASRPQDRQFILSSKKLLLSDSGFYLCAWSFGTGVNQPQHFGDGTRLSIL.

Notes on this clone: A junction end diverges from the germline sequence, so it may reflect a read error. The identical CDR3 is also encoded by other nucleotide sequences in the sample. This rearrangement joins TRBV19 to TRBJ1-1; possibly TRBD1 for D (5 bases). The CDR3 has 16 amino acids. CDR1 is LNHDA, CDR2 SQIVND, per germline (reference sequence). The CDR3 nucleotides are TGTGCCAGTAGTATAGGGGGCTTTAGATCGAACACTGAAGCCTTCTTT. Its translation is CASSIGGFRSNTEAFF. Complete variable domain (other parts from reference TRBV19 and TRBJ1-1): DGGITQSPKYLFRKEGQNVTLSCEQNLNHDAMYWYRQDPGQGLRLIYYSQIVNDFQKGDIAEGYSVSREKKESFPLTVTSAQKNPTAFYLCASSIGGFRSNTEAFFGQGTRLTVV.

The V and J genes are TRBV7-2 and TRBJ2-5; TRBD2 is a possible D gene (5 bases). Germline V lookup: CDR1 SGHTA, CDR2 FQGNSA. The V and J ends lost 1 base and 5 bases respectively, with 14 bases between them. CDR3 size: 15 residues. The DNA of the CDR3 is TGTGCCAGCAGCTTAGATGCCCGGAGGTGGGAGACCCAGTACTTC. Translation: CASSLDARRWETQYF.